This T cell receptor beta chain was captured in a study of CD8+ T cells in alopecia areata. Study information: Patients in the treated group were given tofacitinib by mouth, 5 to 10 mg twice a day. Tofacitinib treatment spanned 6 to 18 months, with 6 months off drug afterward. Study conclusions and caveats: Scalp sequencing also captures normal skin's resident alphabeta T cells.

Sequencing relied on a cDNA template that was reverse transcribed from extracted RNA. Assay used: immunoSEQ multiplex PCR; TCRdb lists only in-frame clones, some missing. Of 100,000 to 150,000 clones listed, roughly 50% are singletons. Turning to this clone: Its antigen is as yet unknown.

Looked up from germline, CDR1 is SGHVS and CDR2 is FQNEAQ. The CDR3 is 12 amino acids. Trimming cost V 1 base and J 5 bases, with 3 bases left between them. Material: CD8+ T cells sorted from blood, obtained at week 0. The sequence came from a human donor with alopecia areata. This chain connects TRBV7-8 to TRBJ2-1; D gene uncertain. CDR3 region: CASSLVDNEQFF. The DNA for the CDR3 is TGTGCCAGCAGCTTAGTGGACAATGAGCAGTTCTTC.